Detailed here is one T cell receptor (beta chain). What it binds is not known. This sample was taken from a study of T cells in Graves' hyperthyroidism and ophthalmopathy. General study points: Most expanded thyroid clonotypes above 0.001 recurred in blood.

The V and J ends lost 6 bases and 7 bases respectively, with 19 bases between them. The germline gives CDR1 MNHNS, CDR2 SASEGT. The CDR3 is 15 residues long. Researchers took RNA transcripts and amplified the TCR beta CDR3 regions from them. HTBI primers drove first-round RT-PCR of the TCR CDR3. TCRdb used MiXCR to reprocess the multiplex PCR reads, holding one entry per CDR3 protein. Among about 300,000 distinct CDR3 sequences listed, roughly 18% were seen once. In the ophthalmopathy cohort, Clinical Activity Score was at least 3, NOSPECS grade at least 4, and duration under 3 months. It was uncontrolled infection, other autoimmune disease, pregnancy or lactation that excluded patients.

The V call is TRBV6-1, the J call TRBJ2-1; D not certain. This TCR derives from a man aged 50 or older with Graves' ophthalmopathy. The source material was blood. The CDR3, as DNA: TGTGCCAGCAGCGCAAACTCCCTTATTCCAAATGAGCAGTTCTTC. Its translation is CASSANSLIPNEQFF.